This T cell receptor (beta chain) derives from a study of blood T cell repertoires in COVID-19. Study-wide context: Italy, Spain and the United States were the sources of the convalescent and acute COVID-19 samples. T cells, B-cell-depleted T cells, or PBMCs supplied cDNA or gDNA.

Original data processing: The authors estimated nucleated cell counts from reference gene primer amplification. Profiling relied on immunoSEQ multiplex PCR, and the TCRdb table lists in-frame clones only, not all of them. V, J and clone size reflect that table, while D and trimming were determined from the DNA. The data contain tens of thousands of clones, approximately 78% of them seen just once; the ten biggest clones take up more than 1%. Sequencing was performed on peripheral blood. The clonotype originates from a woman of 80 years or more with acute or convalescent COVID-19.

Written as DNA, the CDR3 is TGCGCCAGCAGCTTACAGATTAATGAAAAACTGTTTTTT. Protein product: CASSLQINEKLFF. The V and J genes are TRBV5-1 and TRBJ1-4; D is unclear. Trimming removed 2 bases from V and 4 bases from J, with 6 bases in between. Germline V gene lookup returns CDR1 SGHRS and CDR2 YFSETQ. There are 13 residues in the CDR3.